Listed below are T cell receptor beta chains from one sample, sequenced in a study of a mutant IDH1 vaccine in newly diagnosed glioma. The assay was immunoSEQ multiplex PCR, and TCRdb's table has in-frame clones only and misses some. This table holds tens of thousands of clones, 86% found once. Their target antigens are unknown. The specimen comprised PBMCs, sampled from a glioma patient whose treatment included an IDH1 peptide vaccine. Receptor source: a man aged 35 to 55 with glioma. Both conserved end residues are part of each CDR3.

18	TRBV18	TRBJ2-4	CASSPPPEGSLAKNIQYF
13	TRBV12-5	TRBJ2-6	CASGLSGANVLTF
17	TRBV28	TRBJ2-3	CASSLFRLGLTTDTQYF
13	TRBV18	TRBJ1-5	CASSPRGNQPQHF
12	TRBV19	TRBJ2-3	CASSIGPDTQYF
14	TRBV7-2	TRBJ2-7	CASSFKRRGGEQYF
14	TRBV4-1	TRBJ2-7	CASSQRTSGVEQYF
17	TRBV19	TRBJ2-2	CASSTGGLAGGPGELFF
13	TRBV29-1	TRBJ2-5	CSVRRQGTETQYF
16	TRBV6-6	TRBJ2-7	CASSVGQLAGAYEQYF
16	TRBV5-1	TRBJ2-1	CASSTGLAGTYNEQFF
13	TRBV27	TRBJ1-1	CASSLTGDTEAFF
15	TRBV19	TRBJ2-4	CASSIEGLAGNIQYF
14	TRBV9	TRBJ2-5	CASSTGGGQETQYF
14	TRBV29-1	TRBJ2-7	CSVVGGVSSYEQYF
14	TRBV10-3	TRBJ1-3	CAISNSGQGNTIYF
18	TRBV13	TRBJ2-7	CASSLGPASGQPAYEQYF
17	TRBV10-3	TRBJ2-3	CAISEGTSGRGTDTQYF
13	TRBV4-2	TRBJ1-5	CASSHDRDQPQHF
15	TRBV6-6	TRBJ2-7	CASSSSDRYSYEQYF
14	TRBV5-1	TRBJ1-3	CASSETFSGNTIYF
13	TRBV2	TRBJ2-3	CASSPTGLDTQYF
16	TRBV7-9	TRBJ2-1	CASSLSGRRSLNEQFF
13	TRBV11-2	TRBJ2-5	CASNIQGQETQYF
15	TRBV5-1	TRBJ2-6	CASSLDVSGANVLTF
14	TRBV7-9	TRBJ2-7	CASSPSGTMGEQYF
15	TRBV5-8	TRBJ2-5	CASSLGLAGAETQYF
13	TRBV9	TRBJ2-7	CASSVAPGFEQYF
14	TRBV9	TRBJ2-2	CASSSRLGGGELFF
16	TRBV6-4	TRBJ2-2	CASKVGGRTNTGELFF
14	TRBV19	TRBJ2-2	CASRRVPNTGELFF
15	TRBV5-4	TRBJ2-7	CASSLGGRETYEQYF
19	TRBV14	TRBJ2-1	CASSPTRDLLALSGHEQFF
16	TRBV4-2	TRBJ2-5	CASSQASTSAGETQYF
13	TRBV7-9	TRBJ2-7	CASRPGLGHEQYF
14	TRBV5-1	TRBJ2-5	CASSFQAVQETQYF
13	TRBV9	TRBJ2-1	CASDLGWGNEQFF
18	TRBV9	TRBJ2-3	CASSVAGRGPLGTDTQYF
15	TRBV5-4	TRBJ2-1	CASSSRDRGWNEQFF
14	TRBV7-2	TRBJ2-3	CASSLTSGRDTQYF
14	TRBV18	TRBJ2-7	CASSPDGTSYEQYF
16	TRBV5-1	TRBJ2-1	CASSWLAGNSYNEQFF
15	TRBV5-6	TRBJ2-7	CASRLPGTGGREQYF
14	TRBV6-5	TRBJ1-2	CATLATGPFYGYTF
15	TRBV27	TRBJ1-1	CASSPRGGKNTEAFF
18	TRBV6-1	TRBJ2-7	CASSEVGLAGEVFYEQYF
16	TRBV18	TRBJ2-5	CASSVGLAGVKETQYF
14	TRBV4-2	TRBJ2-7	CASSPARGTYEQYF
12	TRBV7-3	TRBJ2-3	CASSWDSPQQYF
16	TRBV6-5	TRBJ2-7	CASSYSAGGSSYEQYF
16	TRBV11-2	TRBJ2-4	CASSFRTSIAKNIQYF
15	TRBV4-2	TRBJ2-3	CASSRLAGEGDTQYF
14	TRBV6-5	TRBJ2-1	CASSQVTEYNEQFF
14	TRBV19	TRBJ2-6	CASSQGYGANVLTF
15	TRBV19	TRBJ1-5	CASSISDYSNQPQHF
14	TRBV5-1	TRBJ2-5	CASSSGQGRETQYF
13	TRBV5-4	TRBJ2-3	CASSPDPTDTQYF
15	TRBV6-1	TRBJ2-7	CASSQGTASSYEQYF
13	TRBV15	TRBJ2-5	CATKLQGGETQYF
14	TRBV7-6	TRBJ2-1	CASSLLYGYNEQFF